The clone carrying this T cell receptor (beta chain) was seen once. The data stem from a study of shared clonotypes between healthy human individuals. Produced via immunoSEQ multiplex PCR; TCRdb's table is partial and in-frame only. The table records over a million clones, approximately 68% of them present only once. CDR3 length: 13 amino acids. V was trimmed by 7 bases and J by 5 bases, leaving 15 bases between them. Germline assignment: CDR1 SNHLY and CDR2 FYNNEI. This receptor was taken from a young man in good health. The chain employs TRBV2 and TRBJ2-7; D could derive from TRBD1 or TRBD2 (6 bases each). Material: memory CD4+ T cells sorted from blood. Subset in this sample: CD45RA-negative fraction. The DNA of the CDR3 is TGTGCCAGCATGGAGGGGGGCTTCGACGAGCAGTACTTC. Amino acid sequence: CASMEGGFDEQYF.